The clone carrying this T cell receptor (beta chain) was found a few times. The data originate from a study of radiotherapy plus CTLA-4 blockade in lung cancer. Sequencing was performed with immunoSEQ multiplex PCR; in TCRdb, only in-frame clones are kept and a portion is missing. The sample shows about 120,000 clones, around 75% of them seen only once. CDR3 length: 15 residues. V lost 0 bases to trimming and J lost 4 bases, with 13 bases between them. Germline values: CDR1 SGHRS, CDR2 YFSETQ. The TCR comes from a human donor with non-small cell lung cancer who had a partial response to radiotherapy plus ipilimumab. This material consisted of peripheral blood, taken from a patient treated with radiotherapy plus ipilimumab. The genes are TRBV5-1 and TRBJ1-2; D is perhaps TRBD1 (6 bases). Here the CDR3 DNA reads TGCGCCAGCAGCTTGGCAGGGGCAGAGGCCTATGGCTACACCTTC. Translation: CASSLAGAEAYGYTF.